A selection of T cell receptor beta chains follows, all from one sample in a study of T-cell memory formation after mild COVID-19. MiXCR was run by TCRdb on the 5' RACE reads, yielding one entry per CDR3 protein. The profile shows some 440,000 distinct CDR3 sequences, approximately 23% of them singletons. The sample was PBMCs or a T cell subset sorted from them (not recorded which). These receptor sequences come from an adult woman who had mild COVID-19 (a few samples of this study predate the infection). Cell type and time point are not known. The CDR3 runs from the conserved cysteine through the conserved F or W. D genes are given only for firm matches. Not every row has a clone size; where given, it reads once, few, many or a size class.

D gene: TRBD2
J gene: TRBJ2-1
V gene: TRBV30
clone size: -
CDR3 DNA: TGTGCGCTCCCTTCGCGGGGGGCCCTCAATGAGCAGTTCTTC
CDR3 protein: CALPSRGALNEQFF

D gene: TRBD2
J gene: TRBJ2-7
V gene: TRBV6-2/TRBV6-3
clone size: -
CDR3 DNA: TGTGCCAGCAGTTACTCGATGGGACTAGCGCTGCAAGTAAGCGAGCAGTACTTC
CDR3 protein: CASSYSMGLALQVSEQYF

D gene: -
J gene: TRBJ1-1
V gene: TRBV18
clone size: few
CDR3 DNA: TGTGCCAGCTCACCAGGGACACAAAATGGGAACACTGAAGCTTTCTTT
CDR3 protein: CASSPGTQNGNTEAFF

D gene: -
J gene: TRBJ2-1
V gene: TRBV2
clone size: -
CDR3 DNA: TGTGCCAGCAGTGATAGGGGGGCGATGGAGCAGTTCTTC
CDR3 protein: CASSDRGAMEQFF

D gene: -
J gene: TRBJ1-4
V gene: TRBV10-3
clone size: -
CDR3 DNA: TGTGCCATCAGTGAGTCAGGGAAAGGGGAGAAACTGTTTTTT
CDR3 protein: CAISESGKGEKLFF

D gene: TRBD2
J gene: TRBJ2-3
V gene: TRBV7-9
clone size: -
CDR3 DNA: TGTGCCAGCAGCTTAGGGATCACTAGCGAGGCGCAGTATTTT
CDR3 protein: CASSLGITSEAQYF

D gene: TRBD1
J gene: TRBJ2-1
V gene: TRBV7-2
clone size: -
CDR3 DNA: TGTGCCAGCAGCTTAGCCCCGGGACAGGGGCAGTTCTTC
CDR3 protein: CASSLAPGQGQFF

D gene: -
J gene: TRBJ2-1
V gene: TRBV6-2/TRBV6-3
clone size: -
CDR3 DNA: TGTGCCGCAGCAAGGAGGGACAATGAGCAGTTCTTC
CDR3 protein: CAAARRDNEQFF

D gene: -
J gene: TRBJ1-2
V gene: TRBV19
clone size: -
CDR3 DNA: TGTGCCAGTAGTATCAAAGAATCCTATGGCTACACCTTC
CDR3 protein: CASSIKESYGYTF

D gene: TRBD2
J gene: TRBJ2-5
V gene: TRBV12-3/TRBV12-4
clone size: few
CDR3 DNA: TGTGCCAGCAGTTCCCCTTGGACTAGCGGGGTGCTCCAAGAGACCCAGTACTTC
CDR3 protein: CASSSPWTSGVLQETQYF

D gene: -
J gene: TRBJ2-7
V gene: TRBV12-3/TRBV12-4
clone size: -
CDR3 DNA: TGTGCCAGCAGTTGGGTTGGTGGCATACCCTACGAGCAGTACTTC
CDR3 protein: CASSWVGGIPYEQYF

D gene: -
J gene: TRBJ2-7
V gene: TRBV7-9
clone size: -
CDR3 DNA: TGTGCCAGCAGCTCACTGTCCTTTGAGCAGTACTTC
CDR3 protein: CASSSLSFEQYF

D gene: TRBD1
J gene: TRBJ1-1
V gene: TRBV6-2/TRBV6-3
clone size: few
CDR3 DNA: TGTGCCAGCAGGGGACAGGGAAGGAACACTGAAGCTTTCTTT
CDR3 protein: CASRGQGRNTEAFF

D gene: TRBD2
J gene: TRBJ2-1
V gene: TRBV12-3/TRBV12-4
clone size: few
CDR3 DNA: TGTGCCAGCAGCCCCGGACTAGCAGACGAAGAGAATGAGCAGTTCTTC
CDR3 protein: CASSPGLADEENEQFF

D gene: TRBD1
J gene: TRBJ2-7
V gene: TRBV27
clone size: -
CDR3 DNA: TGTGCCAGCAGTGCAAGGGGACAGGGTGGCCACGAGCAGTACTTC
CDR3 protein: CASSARGQGGHEQYF

D gene: -
J gene: TRBJ2-3
V gene: TRBV24-1
clone size: -
CDR3 DNA: TGTGCCACCAGTGAGCCGGACTTCGGCACAGATACGCAGTATTTT
CDR3 protein: CATSEPDFGTDTQYF

D gene: TRBD1
J gene: TRBJ1-2
V gene: TRBV25-1
clone size: few
CDR3 DNA: TGTGCCAGCAGAGAGACAGGGTGGGGCTATGGCTACACCTTC
CDR3 protein: CASRETGWGYGYTF